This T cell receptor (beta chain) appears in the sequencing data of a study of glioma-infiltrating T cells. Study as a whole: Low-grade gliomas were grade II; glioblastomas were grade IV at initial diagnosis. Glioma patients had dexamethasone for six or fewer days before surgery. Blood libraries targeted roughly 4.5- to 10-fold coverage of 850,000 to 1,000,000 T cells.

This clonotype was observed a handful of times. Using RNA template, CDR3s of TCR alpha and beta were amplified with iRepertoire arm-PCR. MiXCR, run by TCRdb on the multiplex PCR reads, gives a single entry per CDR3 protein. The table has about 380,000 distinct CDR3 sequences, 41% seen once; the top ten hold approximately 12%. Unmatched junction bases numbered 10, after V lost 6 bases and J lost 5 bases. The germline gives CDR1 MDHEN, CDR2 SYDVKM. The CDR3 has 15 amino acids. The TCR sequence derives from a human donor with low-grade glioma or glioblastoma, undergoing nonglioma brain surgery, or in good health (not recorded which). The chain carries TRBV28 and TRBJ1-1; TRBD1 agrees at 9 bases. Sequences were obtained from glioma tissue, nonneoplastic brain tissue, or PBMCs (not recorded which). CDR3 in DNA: TGTGCCAGCAGGGTCATACAGGGGGCTTGGACTGAAGCTTTCTTT. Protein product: CASRVIQGAWTEAFF.